The 3 T cell receptor beta chains listed next were all sequenced from one sample in a study of blood T cells in healthy people across ages. The authors ran a second PCR of about 6 to 11 cycles using a sample-barcoded 5' primer and a J-beta primer mix. TCRdb reprocessed the 5' RACE reads with MiXCR, giving one entry per CDR3 protein. The sample holds around 780,000 distinct CDR3 sequences, roughly three fifths seen once. The specimen sequenced was blood. The receptors shown here come from a man aged 35 to 55 in good health.

The table lists this clonotype with a few counts. This chain uses TRBV12-3 or TRBV12-4 with TRBJ1-5; tentative D call: TRBD1 (6 bases). CDR3 size: 16 residues. V was trimmed by 10 bases and J by 2 bases, leaving 21 bases between them. CDR3 in DNA: TGTGCCACCAGCCCGTCAACAGGGTGGGGCAATCAGCCCCAGCATTTT. Translated: CATSPSTGWGNQPQHF.

The chain couples TRBV20-1 to TRBJ1-2; 9 bases are a match to TRBD1. The CDR3 has 15 residues. Unmatched junction bases numbered 8, after V lost 2 bases and J lost 4 bases. Germline V gene lookup returns CDR1 DFQATT and CDR2 SNEGSKA (reference sequence). The CDR3 loop reads CSARFPGTGSYGYTF. CDR3 DNA: TGCAGTGCTAGATTCCCCGGGACAGGGAGCTATGGCTACACCTTC.

The chain recombines TRBV10-3 with TRBJ2-7; D gene ambiguous. The germline V gene has CDR1 ENHRY and CDR2 SYGVKD. V was clipped by 4 bases and J by 4 bases, with 8 bases between them. The CDR3 covers 12 residues. DNA of the CDR3: TGTGCCATCAGTGCAGGATGGTACGAGCAGTACTTC. Translated: CAISAGWYEQYF.